Listed below are T cell receptor beta chains from one sample, sequenced in a study of shared T cell receptors in the human thymus. TCRdb's table, derived via immunoSEQ multiplex PCR, lists solely in-frame clones and lacks some. The sample consists of some 400,000 clones, roughly 94% of them appearing once. The sequenced material came from thymocytes. The receptors come from a human donor. The CDR3 runs from the conserved cysteine through the conserved F or W. Each record gives: J gene, clone size, D gene, V gene, CDR3 DNA, CDR3 protein. D genes are given only for firm matches. Part of the rows lack a size; the others show once, few, many or a class for expanded clones.

>TRBJ2-3|NA|TRBD1|TRBV25-1
TGTGCCAGCACTCCCTGGGGACAGGGGCCAGATACGCAGTATTTT
CASTPWGQGPDTQYF
>TRBJ1-1|NA|TRBD1|TRBV7-9
TGTGCCAGCAGCTTAGAAGAGATGGACAGGGGCCTCAATCAATTCTTT
CASSLEEMDRGLNQFF
>TRBJ2-7|NA|TRBD2|TRBV14
TGTGCCAGCAGCCAAGAGGGACTAGCGGTGGACTCCTACGAGCAGTACTTC
CASSQEGLAVDSYEQYF
>TRBJ2-3|NA|NA|TRBV21-1
TGTGCCAGCAGCTCCCCTGGGCCCCGGTGGAACAGCACAGATACGCAGTATTTT
CASSSPGPRWNSTDTQYF
>TRBJ2-7|NA|NA|TRBV19
TGTGCCAGTAGTGCCCCCGGGACTGACTACTCCTACGAGCAGTACTTC
CASSAPGTDYSYEQYF
>TRBJ2-2|NA|NA|TRBV5-5
TGTGCCAGCAGCCCCACCCGGGGGCGGGGCGGGGAGCTGTTTTTT
CASSPTRGRGGELFF
>TRBJ2-3|NA|TRBD2|TRBV4-3
TGCGCCAGCAGCCAAGAGGGCGGGAGAAACTGGGTCACAGATACGCAGTATTTT
CASSQEGGRNWVTDTQYF
>TRBJ2-3|once|TRBD2|TRBV4-1
TGCGCCAGCAGCCAAGATCGGGGACTAGCGGAATGCGACGCCACAGATACGCAGTATTTT
CASSQDRGLAECDATDTQYF
>TRBJ2-7|NA|TRBD1|TRBV7-2
TGTGCCAGCAGCTTAGTATGCCCCTACAGGGACAGGGAGGACGAGCAGTACTTC
CASSLVCPYRDREDEQYF
>TRBJ2-1|NA|TRBD2|TRBV7-8
TGTGCCAGCAGCTTAATTCGACTAGCGGGCCAACGAGGGGACAATGAGCAGTTCTTC
CASSLIRLAGQRGDNEQFF
>TRBJ2-1|NA|NA|TRBV28
TGTGCCAGCAGTTTCCGGGGGGCCTCCTACAATGAGCAGTTCTTC
CASSFRGASYNEQFF
>TRBJ1-1|NA|NA|TRBV7-9
TGTGCCAGCAGCTTAGACGGGACACCACTGGCAGCTTTCTTT
CASSLDGTPLAAFF
>TRBJ1-1|NA|NA|TRBV4-1
TGCGCCAGCAGCCAAGGGACCTTTGAAGCTTTCTTT
CASSQGTFEAFF
>TRBJ2-3|NA|TRBD2|TRBV9
TGTGCCAGCAGCGTAGCACTAGCGGGAGGCCCAAGCCCAGATACGCAGTATTTT
CASSVALAGGPSPDTQYF
>TRBJ2-6|NA|TRBD1|TRBV7-9
TGTGCCAGCACCAGAAAGTTACACGGGACAGCCAACCTCGTCCTGACTTTC
CASTRKLHGTANLVLTF
>TRBJ2-7|NA|TRBD2|TRBV7-2
TGTGCCAGCAGCCCGACTAGCGGATCCTACGAGCAGTACTTC
CASSPTSGSYEQYF
>TRBJ2-5|NA|NA|TRBV5-5
TGTGCCAGCAGCTTGCTTAGGGGGCAAGAGACCCAGTACTTC
CASSLLRGQETQYF
>TRBJ1-1|NA|NA|TRBV14
TGTGCCAGCAGCCAAGATCGGGAAGCTTTCTTT
CASSQDREAFF
>TRBJ1-1|NA|NA|TRBV7-2
TGTGCCAGCAGCAGTGGCCGGAACACTGAAGCTTTCTTT
CASSSGRNTEAFF
>TRBJ2-7|NA|NA|TRBV28
TGTGCCATTACCAGGGACGGGGACTCCTACGAGCAGTACTTC
CAITRDGDSYEQYF
>TRBJ2-5|once|NA|TRBV7-9
TGTGCCAGCAGCTTAGGTGAGGGGACGGGTGAGACCCAGTACTTC
CASSLGEGTGETQYF
>TRBJ1-1|NA|NA|TRBV6-5
TGTGCCAGCAGTCCGTACCGGGGAAGCGCTGAAGCTTTCTTT
CASSPYRGSAEAFF
>TRBJ1-5|NA|NA|TRBV18
TGTGCCAGCTCACCATCTGACAGGCCGACACATAGCAATCAGCCCCAGCATTTT
CASSPSDRPTHSNQPQHF
>TRBJ2-7|once|TRBD1|TRBV29-1
TGCAGCGTTTCTTTGACAGGGGAAATCTACGAGCAGTACTTC
CSVSLTGEIYEQYF
>TRBJ2-1|NA|NA|TRBV11-2
TGTGCCAGCAGCTCCTTGGGACCAAAGTTTGGGGATGAGCAGTTCTTC
CASSSLGPKFGDEQFF
>TRBJ2-7|once|NA|TRBV6-6
TGTGCCAGCAGTTACTCGGGTGAGGTGTACGAGCAGTACTTC
CASSYSGEVYEQYF
>TRBJ1-2|NA|NA|TRBV6-1
TGTGCCAGCAGTGCTATTTTGACCCCCTTCTATGGCTACACCTTC
CASSAILTPFYGYTF
>TRBJ1-1|NA|NA|TRBV11-2
TGTGCCAGCAGCTTAGAGTTGGGGCCGAACACTGAAGCTTTCTTT
CASSLELGPNTEAFF
>TRBJ2-3|NA|TRBD1|TRBV18
TGTGCCAGCTCCCCTACAGGGGGCTGGACAGATACGCAGTATTTT
CASSPTGGWTDTQYF
>TRBJ1-2|NA|NA|TRBV7-9
TGTGCCAGCAGCCGGTATCGGGGCCTTCTTGGCGGTGGCTACACCTTC
CASSRYRGLLGGGYTF
>TRBJ1-4|NA|TRBD1|TRBV6-4
TGTGCCAGCAGTGACTCGACAGGGGGAACTAATGAAAAACTGTTTTTT
CASSDSTGGTNEKLFF
>TRBJ1-1|NA|TRBD1|TRBV25-1
TGTGCCAGCAGGGGTGCAGGGGGGACATACACTGAAGCTTTCTTT
CASRGAGGTYTEAFF
>TRBJ1-5|once|NA|TRBV7-9
TGTGCCAGCAGCTTATTCCCGAGGCGAGGTTCGGATCAGCCCCAGCATTTT
CASSLFPRRGSDQPQHF
>TRBJ1-2|once|NA|TRBV30
TGTGCCTGGATAAGCCCCCGATATGGCTACACCTTC
CAWISPRYGYTF
>TRBJ1-1|NA|TRBD1|TRBV11-1
TGTGCCAGCAGCTTGGCATGGGGGACAGGAGTCCTGAACACTGAAGCTTTCTTT
CASSLAWGTGVLNTEAFF
>TRBJ2-3|NA|TRBD2|TRBV5-6
TGTGCCAGCAGCTTGGTGGGGGGGAGCACAGATACGCAGTATTTT
CASSLVGGSTDTQYF
>TRBJ2-3|NA|NA|TRBV7-2
TGTGCCAGCAGCTTAGTGGAGGGCAAGGGCACAGATACGCAGTATTTT
CASSLVEGKGTDTQYF
>TRBJ1-2|NA|NA|TRBV19
TGTGCCAGTAGCAGCTTAATAGGGGTTTATGGCTACACCTTC
CASSSLIGVYGYTF
>TRBJ2-1|NA|TRBD1|TRBV6-4
TGTGCCAGCAGCGGACAGGGAAGTACCTACAATGAGCAGTTCTTC
CASSGQGSTYNEQFF
>TRBJ1-2|NA|NA|TRBV28
TGTGCCAGTACCCAAGGGCCAGCCTATAACTATGGCTACACCTTC
CASTQGPAYNYGYTF
>TRBJ2-7|NA|NA|TRBV9
TGTGCCAGCAGCGTAGACGCAGGCTACCCCTTCGAGCAGTACTTC
CASSVDAGYPFEQYF
>TRBJ2-1|NA|NA|TRBV5-1
TGCGCCAGCAGCTCGCGGACTGTATACAATGAGCAGTTCTTC
CASSSRTVYNEQFF
>TRBJ2-3|NA|NA|TRBV18
TGTGCCAGCTCACTATCGGCGCCCACAGATACGCAGTATTTT
CASSLSAPTDTQYF
>TRBJ1-1|NA|NA|TRBV7-3
TGTGCCAGCAGCTTCACAGGGATGAACACTGAAGCTTTCTTT
CASSFTGMNTEAFF
>TRBJ2-7|NA|TRBD2|TRBV11-1
TGTGCCAGCAGGCTTAGCGGGAACGAGCAGTACTTC
CASRLSGNEQYF
>TRBJ1-1|NA|NA|TRBV7-6
TGTGCCAGCAGCTTAAGGGTATCGGAGGGGTTTTACACTGAAGCTTTCTTT
CASSLRVSEGFYTEAFF
>TRBJ2-3|NA|NA|TRBV9
TGTGCCAGCAGCAACTGGGGCTGGCCAGATACGCAGTATTTT
CASSNWGWPDTQYF
>TRBJ2-7|once|TRBD1|TRBV7-3
TGTGCCAGCGCCTGGATAGGACAGGGGATCAACGAGCAGTACTTC
CASAWIGQGINEQYF
>TRBJ2-7|NA|TRBD1|TRBV6-1
TGTGCCAGCAGTGAAGTGGGACAGGGGGCGTTTATTTTCTACGAGCAGTACTTC
CASSEVGQGAFIFYEQYF
>TRBJ2-7|once|TRBD1|TRBV5-6
TGTGCCAGCAGCTTGGGGGACAGACGCTACGAGCAGTACTTC
CASSLGDRRYEQYF
>TRBJ1-1|NA|NA|TRBV5-6
TGTGCCAGCAGCACTCGAAAATACTCTGAAGCTTTCTTT
CASSTRKYSEAFF
>TRBJ2-7|NA|NA|TRBV5-4
TGTGCCAGCAGCGGCTGGACGTGGGAGTTACACTACGAGCAGTACTTC
CASSGWTWELHYEQYF
>TRBJ2-1|NA|NA|TRBV4-3
TGCGCCAGCAGCCAAGGTCTAGCGAACTTTCCTGCAGAGGTCTACAATGAGCAGTTCTTC
CASSQGLANFPAEVYNEQFF
>TRBJ2-7|NA|TRBD2|TRBV19
TGTGCCAGTAGTCCCGGGCCTAGCGGGAGGGTTGATGGCGAGCAGTACTTC
CASSPGPSGRVDGEQYF
>TRBJ1-2|NA|TRBD1|TRBV6-4
TGTGCCAGCAGTGACCCGGACAGGGGTCTTGGCTACACCTTC
CASSDPDRGLGYTF
>TRBJ2-1|NA|NA|TRBV5-1
TGCGCCAGCAGCTTGGGGGCCGGGTACGATGAGCAGTTCTTC
CASSLGAGYDEQFF
>TRBJ2-1|NA|NA|TRBV5-5
TGTGCCAGCAGCCCCGCTTGGAGCTCCTACAATGAGCAGTTCTTC
CASSPAWSSYNEQFF
>TRBJ2-7|NA|TRBD2|TRBV9
TGTGCCAGCAGCGGGACCGCGGGAGGGCACGAGCAGTACTTC
CASSGTAGGHEQYF